This section outlines one T cell receptor (beta chain) sequence together with its context. The antigen remains undetermined. This sample is drawn from a study of shared clonotypes between healthy human individuals. Findings and caveats of the study: Investigators expected sequencing depth to affect clonotype sharing among donors.

The assay was immunoSEQ multiplex PCR, and TCRdb's table has in-frame clones only and misses some. This sample yields hundreds of thousands of clones, of which roughly 98% are seen a single time; approximately 0.3% belongs to the top ten. The CDR3 runs 11 residues. Trimming stripped 5 bases from V and 4 bases from J, with 6 bases between. The germline V gene has CDR1 SQVTM and CDR2 ANQGSEA. CD45RO negativity and positive selection for CCR7 defined naive CD8 cells, a population that excluded terminally differentiated effector memory CD45RA+ cells. This chain connects TRBV29-1 to TRBJ2-1; no reliable D call. This clonotype was obtained from a young man in good health. Sequences were obtained from naive CD8+ T cells sorted from blood. CDR3 protein: CSVLVYNEQFF. CDR3 coding DNA: TGCAGCGTTTTAGTTTACAATGAGCAGTTCTTC.